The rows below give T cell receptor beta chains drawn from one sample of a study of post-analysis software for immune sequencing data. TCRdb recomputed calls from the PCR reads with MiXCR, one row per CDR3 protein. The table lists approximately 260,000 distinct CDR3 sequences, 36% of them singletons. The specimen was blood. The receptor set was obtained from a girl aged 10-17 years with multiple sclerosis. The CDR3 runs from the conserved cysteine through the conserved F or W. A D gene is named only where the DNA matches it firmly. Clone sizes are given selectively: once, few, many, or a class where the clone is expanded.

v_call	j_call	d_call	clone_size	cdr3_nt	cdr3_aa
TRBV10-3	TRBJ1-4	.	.	TGTGCCATCAGACCGACACTGGATAATGAAAAACTGTTTTTT	CAIRPTLDNEKLFF
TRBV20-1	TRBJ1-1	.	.	TGCAGTGCTAGGTCCGGGACTCCGAACACTGAAGCTTTCTTT	CSARSGTPNTEAFF
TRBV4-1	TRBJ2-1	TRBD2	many	TGCGCCAGCAGCAGACTAGCGGGAATCCACAATGAGCAGTTCTTC	CASSRLAGIHNEQFF
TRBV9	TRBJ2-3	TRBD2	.	TGTGCCAGCAGCGCTTCTAGCGGGAGCACAGATACGCAGTATTTT	CASSASSGSTDTQYF
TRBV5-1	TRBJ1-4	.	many	TGCGCCAGCACCAACCCAGAAAAACTGTTTTTT	CASTNPEKLFF
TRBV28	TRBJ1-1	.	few	TGTGCCAGCAGTTACCCCCCCAATTGGCAGGCCGTGAACACTGAAGCTTTCTTT	CASSYPPNWQAVNTEAFF
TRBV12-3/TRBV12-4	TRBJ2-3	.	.	TGTGCCAGCAGTTTCCTTGGGGGGAGTGGCACAGATACGCAGTATTTT	CASSFLGGSGTDTQYF
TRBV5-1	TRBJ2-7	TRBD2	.	TGCGCCAGCAGCTTGGCCTCTAGCGGGAGCTCCTACAATGAGCAGTACTTC	CASSLASSGSSYNEQYF
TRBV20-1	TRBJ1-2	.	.	TGTAGTCCAGATGGCTACACCTTC	CSPDGYTF
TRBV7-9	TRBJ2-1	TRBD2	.	TGTGCCAGCAGCTTAGCGCGAGGGACTAGCAATGGGCAGTTCTTC	CASSLARGTSNGQFF
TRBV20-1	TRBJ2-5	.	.	TGCAGTGCTATCACCCTGGTACTCCAAGAGACCCAGTACTTC	CSAITLVLQETQYF
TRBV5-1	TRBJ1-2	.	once	TGCGCCAGCAGCGAGTCCGGGTCGCGGGACTATGGCTACACCTTC	CASSESGSRDYGYTF
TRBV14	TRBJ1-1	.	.	TGTGCCAGCAGCCAATTTTCAGGCGCGGCTGAAGCTTTCTTT	CASSQFSGAAEAFF
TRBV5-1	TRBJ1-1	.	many	TGCGCCAGCAGCTTTACTGGGGACCCAGGGAACACTGAAGCTTTCTTT	CASSFTGDPGNTEAFF